One sample yielded the 8 T cell receptor beta chains listed below, sequenced in a study of control samples from healthy donors and cancer patients. Some clones are missing from TCRdb's copy, which holds only in-frame ones; the method was immunoSEQ multiplex PCR. The sample shows 150,000 to 200,000 clones, about 91% of them seen only once. Material: blood. Source of these receptors: a woman between 40 and 55 years old in good health.

The V and J genes are TRBV6-2 or TRBV6-3 and TRBJ1-3; D is possibly TRBD1 (5 bases). The CDR3 consists of 18 residues. Germline CDR1 MNHEY, CDR2 SVGEGT. The germline V and J ends were trimmed by 2 bases and 0 bases, with 17 bases remaining between them. The CDR3 protein is CASSYSGAGTLSGNTIYF. CDR3 bases: TGTGCCAGCAGTTACAGTGGGGCAGGGACTCTCTCTGGAAACACCATATATTTT.

This CDR3 reads CASARQGEEKLFF. DNA of the CDR3: TGCGCCAGCGCCCGTCAGGGAGAAGAAAAACTGTTTTTT. This rearrangement joins TRBV5-1 to TRBJ1-4; D may be TRBD1 (5 bases). There are 13 residues in the CDR3. Germline V lookup: CDR1 SGHRS, CDR2 YFSETQ. V shed 7 bases and J shed 8 bases, with 15 bases lying between them. The full variable domain, in which reference TRBV5-1 and TRBJ1-4 provide the parts outside the CDR3, is KAGVTQTPRYLIKTRGQQVTLSCSPISGHRSVSWYQQTPGQGLQFLFEYFSETQRNKGNFPGRFSGRQFSNSRSEMNVSTLELGDSALYLCASARQGEEKLFFGSGTQLSVL.

This chain joins TRBV5-1 and TRBJ1-6; 9 bases line up with TRBD1. The J segment lost 10 bases and the V segment lost 0 bases, leaving 5 bases of the junction unmatched. This CDR3 is built from 15 residues. Germline CDR1 SGHRS, CDR2 YFSETQ. The CDR3 DNA follows: TGCGCCAGCAGCTTGGGGGGACAGGGTAGATCACCCCTCCACTTT. It yields the protein CASSLGGQGRSPLHF.

The V and J genes are TRBV9 and TRBJ2-3; D possibly corresponds to TRBD2 (5 bases). Germline V gene lookup returns CDR1 SGDLS and CDR2 YYNGEE. V gave up 4 bases and J gave up 6 bases, with 12 bases separating them. The CDR3 runs to 13 residues. The CDR3 is CASSFQLGDTQYF. CDR3 coding DNA: TGTGCCAGCAGCTTCCAACTAGGGGATACGCAGTATTTT.

The rearrangement links TRBV29-1 to TRBJ2-3, with TRBD2 matching 9 bases. V gave up 7 bases and J gave up 5 bases; unmatched junction bases: 10. The germline V gene encodes CDR1 SQVTM and CDR2 ANQGSEA. The CDR3 contains 14 residues. CDR3 sequence: CSAGVAGVGDTQYF. CDR3 sequence (DNA): TGCAGCGCCGGAGTAGCGGGGGTGGGAGATACGCAGTATTTT.

This chain links TRBV10-3 with TRBJ1-1; no reliable D call. Germline loops: CDR1 ENHRY, CDR2 SYGVKD. Between the trimmed V and J ends, which lost 3 bases and 10 bases, there was a span of 9 bases. The CDR3 loop spans 11 amino acids. The DNA of the CDR3 is TGTGCCATCAGTGATCAGGCGGGAGCTTTCTTT. It codes for CAISDQAGAFF.

This sequence joins TRBV20-1 and TRBJ1-2; D remains unclear. V lost 6 bases to trimming and J lost 7 bases, with 12 bases between them. Germline CDR1 DFQATT, CDR2 SNEGSKA (reference sequence). The CDR3 contains 11 residues. The CDR3 sequence: CSAPGRGGYTF. The DNA of the CDR3 is TGCAGTGCACCCGGACGAGGTGGCTACACCTTC.

This clone was observed a few times. The chain couples TRBV7-8 to TRBJ2-2; TRBD2 matches at 7 bases. Germline V gene sequence: CDR1 SGHVS, CDR2 FQNEAQ. The V and J ends lost 4 bases and 4 bases, in that order; junction bases with no gene match: 9. This CDR3 is 16 amino acids long. CDR3 loop: CASSWGEGAGTGELFF. The CDR3 nucleotides read TGTGCCAGCAGCTGGGGGGAGGGCGCGGGCACCGGGGAGCTGTTTTTT.